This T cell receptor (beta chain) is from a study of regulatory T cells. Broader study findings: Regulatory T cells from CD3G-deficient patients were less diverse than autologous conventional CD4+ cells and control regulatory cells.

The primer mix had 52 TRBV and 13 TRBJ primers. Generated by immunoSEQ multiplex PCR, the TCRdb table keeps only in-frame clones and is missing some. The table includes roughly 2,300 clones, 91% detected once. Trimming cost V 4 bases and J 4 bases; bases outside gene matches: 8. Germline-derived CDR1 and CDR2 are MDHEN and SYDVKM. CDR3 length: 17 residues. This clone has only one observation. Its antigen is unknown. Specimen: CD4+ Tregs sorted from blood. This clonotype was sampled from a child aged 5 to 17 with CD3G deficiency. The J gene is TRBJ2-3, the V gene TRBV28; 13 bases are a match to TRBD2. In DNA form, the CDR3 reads TGTGCCAGCAGTTCCATACTAGCGGGAGGGCAACCAGATACGCAGTATTTT. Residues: CASSSILAGGQPDTQYF.